This TCR beta chain was documented in a study of T cell changes during pregnancy in multiple sclerosis. Some clones are missing from TCRdb's copy, which holds only in-frame ones; the method was immunoSEQ multiplex PCR. The table records tens of thousands of clones, 80% to 95% of them present only once. This CDR3 contains 15 residues. Germline loops: CDR1 SGHNT, CDR2 YYREEE (reference sequence). V was clipped by 0 bases and J by 4 bases; unmatched bases: 6. The V and J genes are TRBV5-4 and TRBJ1-1; TRBD1 aligns across 7 bases. This specimen consisted of peripheral blood, obtained after pregnancy. This clonotype was sampled from a female donor in good health, enrolled as a control in a pregnancy study. CDR3 residues: CASSLEGALGTEAFF. For the CDR3, the DNA is TGTGCCAGCAGCTTGGAGGGGGCGCTGGGCACTGAAGCTTTCTTT. The full variable domain, its missing parts supplied by reference TRBV5-4 and TRBJ1-1, is ETGVTQSPTHLIKTRGQQVTLRCSSQSGHNTVSWYQQALGQGPQFIFQYYREEENGRGNFPPRFSGLQFPNYSSELNVNALELDDSALYLCASSLEGALGTEAFFGQGTRLTVV.